This T cell receptor beta chain is from a study of T cell changes during pregnancy in multiple sclerosis. The trim removed 2 bases at V and 3 bases at J, leaving 7 bases unmatched. The CDR3 is 15 amino acids. Per germline, CDR1 MNHNS and CDR2 SASEGT. Generated by immunoSEQ multiplex PCR, the TCRdb table keeps only in-frame clones and is missing some. The table records some 100,000 clones, 80% to 95% of them present only once. Sequencing was performed on peripheral blood, taken in the second trimester of pregnancy. The V and J genes are TRBV6-1 and TRBJ2-7, with 7 bases lining up with TRBD2. The receptor was isolated from a female donor with multiple sclerosis, enrolled in a pregnancy study. The CDR3 DNA follows: TGTGCCAGCAGTGAACAGGCTGGGGGGGTCTACGAGCAGTACTTC. This translates into CASSEQAGGVYEQYF.